A single sample gave rise to the 23 T cell receptor beta chains below, sequenced in a study of shared clonotypes between healthy human individuals. Sequenced by immunoSEQ multiplex PCR; TCRdb stores in-frame clones only, minus some. The sample records hundreds of thousands of clones, around 96% being singletons. CD45RO negativity and positive selection for CCR7 defined naive CD8 cells, a population that excluded terminally differentiated effector memory CD45RA+ cells. The sample consisted of naive CD8+ T cells sorted from blood. The receptors were gathered from a woman younger than 45 in good health.

The chain employs TRBV28 and TRBJ2-2; D uncertain. The CDR3 is made up of 12 amino acids. The germline V gene encodes CDR1 MDHEN and CDR2 SYDVKM. V lost 6 bases and J 4 bases, leaving 6 bases between the germline ends. The CDR3 coding sequence is TGTGCCAGCAGGGGATCCACCGGGGAGCTGTTTTTT. It codes for CASRGSTGELFF.

The rearrangement joins TRBV28 to TRBJ2-6; TRBD1 might be the D (5 bases). CDR1 is MDHEN, CDR2 SYDVKM, per germline. Trimming took off 7 bases at V and 0 bases at J, with 13 bases between the two ends. This CDR3 is built from 16 residues. This CDR3 is CASTQGSYSGANVLTF. CDR3 in DNA: TGTGCCAGCACGCAGGGCTCCTACTCTGGGGCCAACGTCCTGACTTTC.

The chain combines TRBV28 with TRBJ1-5; no clear D. V dropped 6 bases and J dropped 0 bases, with 6 bases sitting between them. Germline CDR1 reads MDHEN; CDR2 reads SYDVKM. The CDR3 contains 13 residues. CDR3 loop: CASRLNSNQPQHF. CDR3 bases: TGTGCCAGCAGACTGAATAGCAATCAGCCCCAGCATTTT.

As to this clone: Additional DNA sequences in this sample encode the identical CDR3. The rearrangement links TRBV7-9 to TRBJ2-1; no definite D call. CDR3 size: 12 residues. Trimming took off 5 bases at V and 4 bases at J, with 6 bases between the two ends. Germline V CDR1 and CDR2: SEHNR, FQNEAQ (reference sequence). Here the CDR3 reads CASSPDYNEQFF. The CDR3, as DNA: TGTGCCAGCAGCCCAGATTACAATGAGCAGTTCTTC.

The genes are TRBV28 and TRBJ1-5; weak D call: TRBD1 (6 bases). V was shortened by 5 bases and J by 2 bases, with 19 bases between the two germline ends. The length of the CDR3 is 17 residues. Per the germline V gene, CDR1 is MDHEN and CDR2 is SYDVKM. CDR3 nucleotide sequence: TGTGCCAGCAGTACCCTCCGTGGGGGCCGGCGCAATCAGCCCCAGCATTTT. This gives the protein CASSTLRGGRRNQPQHF.

The chain is built from TRBV28 and TRBJ2-5; no clear D gene. In germline, CDR1 is MDHEN, CDR2 SYDVKM. Deletions cut 10 bases from V and 5 bases from J, with 14 bases between. This CDR3 region has 12 residues. DNA for the CDR3: TGTGCCACCGGACCTAGTCCGGAGACCCAGTACTTC. The encoded protein is CATGPSPETQYF. Full variable domain (rest looked up from reference TRBV28 and TRBJ2-5): DVKVTQSSRYLVKRTGEKVFLECVQDMDHENMFWYRQDPGLGLRLIYFSYDVKMKEKGDIPEGYSVSREKKERFSLILESASTNQTSMYLCATGPSPETQYFGPGTRLLVL.

V usage is TRBV5-4 and J usage is TRBJ2-7, with 10 bases matching TRBD1. The CDR3 has 15 amino acids. CDR1 SGHNT and CDR2 YYREEE come from the germline V gene (reference sequence). V shed 0 bases and J 5 bases; nucleotides not matched to a gene: 5. The CDR3 nucleotides read TGTGCCAGCAGCTTGGTCGGGACAGGGGTTGACGAGCAGTACTTC. Protein sequence: CASSLVGTGVDEQYF.

The V and J genes are TRBV25-1 and TRBJ2-7; 8 nucleotides match TRBD2. V trimming: 6 bases; J trimming: 1 base; junction bases outside the gene matches: 8. The CDR3 contains 15 residues. The germline V gene encodes CDR1 MGHDK and CDR2 SYGVNS. CDR3 DNA: TGTGCCAGCAGGGATACGGGAGGGATTTCCTACGAGCAGTACTTC. Its protein is CASRDTGGISYEQYF.

The V gene is TRBV13, the J gene TRBJ2-2; D remains ambiguous. Germline lookup yields CDR1 PRHDT and CDR2 FYEKMQ (reference sequence). The CDR3 has 11 amino acids. V lost 6 bases to trimming and J lost 9 bases, with 8 bases between them. CDR3 sequence reads: CASRGRRELFF. CDR3 in DNA: TGTGCCAGCAGAGGACGGCGGGAGCTGTTTTTT.

The chain recombines TRBV6-6 with TRBJ2-7; TRBD2 is a possible D gene (6 bases). The CDR3 extends over 16 amino acids. Trimming removed 2 bases at V and 5 bases at J, with 19 bases between. Germline CDR1 and CDR2: MNHNY and SVGAGI (reference sequence). The chain's CDR3 is CASSYGNVLGGNEQYF. For the CDR3, the DNA is TGTGCCAGCAGTTACGGGAACGTACTCGGCGGGAACGAGCAGTACTTC.

The chain recombines TRBV9 with TRBJ1-3; D not resolved. Between the trimmed V and J ends, which lost 4 bases and 0 bases, there was a span of 5 bases. Looked up from germline, CDR1 is SGDLS and CDR2 is YYNGEE. This CDR3 comprises 13 residues. DNA of the CDR3: TGTGCCAGCAGCCTATACTCTGGAAACACCATATATTTT. This translates into CASSLYSGNTIYF. Supplemented by reference TRBV9 and TRBJ1-3, the full variable domain reads DSGVTQTPKHLITATGQRVTLRCSPRSGDLSVYWYQQSLDQGLQFLIQYYNGEERAKGNILERFSAQQFPDLHSELNLSSLELGDSALYFCASSLYSGNTIYFGEGSWLTVV.

The V gene is TRBV15, the J gene TRBJ1-5; 11 bases agree with TRBD1. Trimming took 5 bases from V and 6 from J; bases not matched to a gene: 6. CDR3 length: 15 residues. The germline V gene has CDR1 LNHNV and CDR2 YYDKDF (reference sequence). CDR3 DNA sequence: TGTGCCACCAGCGTGGACAGGGGGCCCGGTCAGCCCCAGCATTTT. Its protein product is CATSVDRGPGQPQHF.

The gene calls are TRBV7-9 and TRBJ2-7; D unresolved. The CDR3 covers 13 residues. With 1 base removed from V and 3 bases from J, the gap between germline ends came to 7 bases. Per germline, CDR1 SEHNR and CDR2 FQNEAQ (reference sequence). CDR3 in amino acids: CASSLGAYYEQYF. The CDR3 DNA sequence: TGTGCCAGCAGCTTAGGGGCTTACTACGAGCAGTACTTC.

The chain combines TRBV6-5 with TRBJ2-1; 9 bases align to TRBD1. Per germline, CDR1 MNHEY and CDR2 SVGAGI. The CDR3 extends over 16 amino acids. V lost 4 bases and J lost 6; bases outside the gene matches: 10. The CDR3 nucleotides are TGTGCCAGCAGTTCATATCCGGGACAGGGATTCAATGAGCAGTTCTTC. Its protein product is CASSSYPGQGFNEQFF.

The chain combines TRBV4-1 with TRBJ2-2, with 8 nucleotides matching TRBD2. V lost 2 bases, J lost 7 bases, and 6 bases stayed unmatched. The CDR3 runs 15 residues. Germline CDR1 and CDR2: MGHRA and YSYEKL. The CDR3 reads CASSQRLAYSGELFF. The CDR3 nucleotides read TGCGCCAGCAGCCAACGACTAGCGTATAGCGGGGAGCTGTTTTTT.

The chain couples TRBV29-1 to TRBJ2-5; a possible D gene is TRBD2 (6 bases). The J call may be wrong; the DNA end is better matched by TRBJ2-7. The germline CDR1 and CDR2 sequences are SQVTM and ANQGSEA. This CDR3 spans 16 amino acids. For the CDR3, the DNA is TGCAGCGTTGAAGCCCCCCCCGGCGGGAATATCGACGAGCAGTACTTC. Its translation is CSVEAPPGGNIDEQYF.

The J gene is TRBJ2-1, the V gene TRBV5-1; D remains ambiguous. Germline CDR1 SGHRS, CDR2 YFSETQ. The CDR3 is 14 residues long. V was pared by 0 bases and J by 4 bases, with 8 bases between. CDR3 in amino acids: CASSLESEYNEQFF. The DNA of the CDR3 is TGCGCCAGCAGCTTGGAATCGGAATACAATGAGCAGTTCTTC.

The chain has TRBV28 and TRBJ1-2, with D tentatively TRBD1 (5 bases). The CDR3 is 14 amino acids. The germline V and J ends were trimmed by 5 bases and 7 bases, with 17 bases remaining between them. Germline CDR1 and CDR2: MDHEN and SYDVKM. In DNA form, the CDR3 reads TGTGCCAGCAGTCAAACCGGGACCGTTCCTGGCTACACCTTC. This codes for CASSQTGTVPGYTF.

The gene calls are TRBV19 and TRBJ2-7; 9 bases line up with TRBD2. CDR1 and CDR2 (germline): LNHDA, SQIVND (reference sequence). V was clipped by 3 bases and J by 2 bases; unmatched bases: 8. This CDR3 is built from 16 residues. CDR3 nucleotide sequence: TGTGCCAGTAGTATCAACGGCGGGAGGGCCCCCTACGAGCAGTACTTC. Its protein is CASSINGGRAPYEQYF.

The J gene is TRBJ1-5, the V gene TRBV27; 7 bases align to TRBD1. V was clipped by 4 bases and J by 6 bases; unmatched bases: 6. CDR1 MNHEY and CDR2 SMNVEV come from the germline V gene (reference sequence). This CDR3 has 14 amino acids. CDR3 region: CASSSGGGSQPQHF. The DNA of the CDR3 is TGTGCCAGCAGTTCTGGAGGGGGCAGTCAGCCCCAGCATTTT.

With regard to this clone: The same CDR3 also results from other DNA sequences found in this sample. V and J are TRBV5-4 and TRBJ2-3, with D tentatively TRBD1 (6 bases). In germline, CDR1 is SGHNT, CDR2 YYREEE (reference sequence). V lost 4 bases to trimming and J lost 4 bases, with 10 bases between them. The CDR3 contains 13 residues. The DNA for the CDR3 is TGTGCCAGCAGCCCGGGGACACCAGATACGCAGTATTTT. It specifies CASSPGTPDTQYF.

This clone was seen once. The genes are TRBV11-2 and TRBJ2-1, with a weak D call TRBD2 (5 bases). Germline-derived CDR1 and CDR2 are SGHAT and FQNNGV. V shed 3 bases and J shed 7 bases, with 10 bases lying between them. This CDR3 has 13 amino acids. CDR3 region: CASSLDSSNEQFF. CDR3 bases: TGTGCCAGCAGCTTGGACTCCAGTAATGAGCAGTTCTTC.

The chain recombines TRBV28 with TRBJ2-7; 9 bases are shared with TRBD1. Germline CDR1 is MDHEN and CDR2 is SYDVKM. The V gene end was trimmed by 8 bases and the J gene end by 5 bases; junction bases not matched to a gene: 7. CDR3 length equals 13 residues. The CDR3 region is CASRRQGVDEQYF. CDR3 bases: TGTGCCAGCCGAAGACAGGGGGTTGACGAGCAGTACTTC. The full variable domain, in which reference TRBV28 and TRBJ2-7 provide the parts outside the CDR3, is DVKVTQSSRYLVKRTGEKVFLECVQDMDHENMFWYRQDPGLGLRLIYFSYDVKMKEKGDIPEGYSVSREKKERFSLILESASTNQTSMYLCASRRQGVDEQYFGPGTRLTVT.